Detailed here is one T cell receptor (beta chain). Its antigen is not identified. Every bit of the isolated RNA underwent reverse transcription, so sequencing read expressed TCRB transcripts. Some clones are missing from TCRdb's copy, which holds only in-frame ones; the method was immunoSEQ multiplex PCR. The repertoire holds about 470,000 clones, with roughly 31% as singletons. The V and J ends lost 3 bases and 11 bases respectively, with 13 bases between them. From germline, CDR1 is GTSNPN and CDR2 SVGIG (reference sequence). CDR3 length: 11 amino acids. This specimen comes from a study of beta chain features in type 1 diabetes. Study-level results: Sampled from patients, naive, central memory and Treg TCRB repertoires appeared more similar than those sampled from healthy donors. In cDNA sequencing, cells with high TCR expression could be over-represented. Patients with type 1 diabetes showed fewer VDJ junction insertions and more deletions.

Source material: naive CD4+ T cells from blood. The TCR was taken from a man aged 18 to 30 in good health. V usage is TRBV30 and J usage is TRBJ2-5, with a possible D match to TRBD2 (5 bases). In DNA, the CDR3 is TGTGCCTGGAGCAGACCCTGGGAGCAGTACTTC. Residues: CAWSRPWEQYF.